One T cell receptor (beta chain) is described in this entry. This entry belongs to a study of cytomegalovirus exposure and HLA in healthy donors. The validation cohort, a group of around 120 subjects, included the donors and was separate from the roughly 670-subject first cohort. The germline V gene encodes CDR1 MNHEY and CDR2 SMNVEV (reference sequence). Trimming took off 4 bases at V and 4 bases at J, with 29 bases between the two ends. The CDR3 is 19 amino acids. Measured with immunoSEQ multiplex PCR; TCRdb has only the in-frame clones, and not every one. The profile shows under 250,000 clones, around four fifths of them singletons.

This receptor was obtained from a young woman in good health and CMV-seronegative. The chain carries TRBV27 and TRBJ2-7, with D tentatively TRBD2 (6 bases). Sample: PBMCs. The CDR3 protein is CASSSWGGRGRPEGYEQYF. DNA for the CDR3: TGTGCCAGCAGTTCATGGGGTGGACGGGGCCGCCCGGAGGGATACGAGCAGTACTTC.